Sequencing of this TCR beta chain was carried out in a study of blood T cell repertoires in COVID-19. Overall study: Donors in the United States, Italy and Spain gave samples during acute or convalescent COVID-19.

On this clone: Different DNA sequences within this sample yield the same CDR3.

Sequenced by immunoSEQ multiplex PCR; TCRdb stores in-frame clones only, minus some. The sample includes about 260,000 clones, roughly 82% seen only once; the top ten take more than 2%. Across about two dozen US areas, participants ranged in age from roughly 18 to 95 years. Recovery among Cohort 3 donors was established by two negative PCRs, clearance, or symptom resolution. The junction had 2 bases not matched to a gene; V was cut back by 5 bases and J by 2 bases. The CDR3 contains 13 residues. Looked up from germline, CDR1 is SQVTM and CDR2 is ANQGSEA. This chain links TRBV29-1 with TRBJ1-1; 10 bases map to TRBD1. Sequenced sample: PBMCs or T cells enriched from blood (not recorded which). The clonotype originates from a woman aged 50 to 60 who had recovered from COVID-19. CDR3 loop: CSVRTGGNTEAFF. For the CDR3, the DNA is TGCAGCGTTCGGACAGGGGGTAACACTGAAGCTTTCTTT.